The clone carrying this T cell receptor beta chain was found a few times. Constant-segment primers and 5'RACE yielded cDNA libraries for TCR alpha and TCR beta, each carrying sample barcodes and UMIs. TCRdb used MiXCR to reprocess the 5' RACE reads, holding one entry per CDR3 protein. Among approximately 260,000 distinct CDR3 sequences, 16% were seen once, and the ten largest hold 20% to 25%. The data are from a study of T-cell memory formation after mild COVID-19. The sequence was obtained from a man younger than 35 who had mild COVID-19 (a few samples of this study predate the infection). Cell type and time point are not known. Sequencing was carried out using PBMCs or a T cell subset sorted from them (not recorded which).

CDR3 sequence (DNA): TGTGCCAGCAGCAGCGGGACGCTCGGGGAGCTGTTTTTT. Translating gives CASSSGTLGELFF. The V gene is TRBV6-6, the J gene TRBJ2-2; 7 bases map to TRBD2. With 6 bases clipped from V and 7 bases from J, the junction kept 5 bases outside the gene matches. CDR3 length: 13 amino acids. Germline CDR1 and CDR2: MNHNY and SVGAGI (reference sequence).